This T cell receptor beta chain was sequenced in a study of T cell repertoires in cytomegalovirus infection. Study-level points and caveats: The ex vivo response was dominated by HLA-C-restricted CMV-specific TCR beta clonotypes.

TCRdb re-called the reads through MiXCR, storing one row per CDR3 protein. The sample lists about 300,000 distinct CDR3 sequences; roughly 25% were seen once. This clonotype was recorded a few times. No antigen is known for it. Germline V gene lookup returns CDR1 MGHRA and CDR2 YSYEKL. This CDR3 has 14 residues. V gave up 1 base and J gave up 2 bases, with 8 bases separating them. The receptor comes from a human donor in good health (CMV status not recorded). Some clones in this sample may be carry-over from other donors' samples. V and J are TRBV4-1 and TRBJ1-2, with no clear D. Sequenced: PBMCs. The CDR3 sequence is CASSQAGLNYGYTF. In DNA, the CDR3 is TGCGCCAGCAGCCAAGCAGGCTTGAACTATGGCTACACCTTC.